The present T cell receptor (beta chain) was sequenced within a study of control samples from healthy donors and cancer patients. Trimming at V came to 1 base and at J to 3 bases, leaving 3 bases not matched to a gene. The CDR3 extends over 15 amino acids. Germline values: CDR1 SGHNT, CDR2 YENEEA. The method was immunoSEQ multiplex PCR; TCRdb's version includes in-frame clones alone and lacks a portion of them. The table lists 130,000 or so clones, 80% to 90% of them singletons. This chain joins TRBV11-3 and TRBJ2-3; 8 bases line up with TRBD2. The sample consisted of blood. This receptor was obtained from a man between 40 and 49 years old in good health. This CDR3 reads CASSLVASGTDTQYF. The CDR3, as DNA: TGTGCCAGCAGCTTAGTGGCTAGCGGGACAGATACGCAGTATTTT.